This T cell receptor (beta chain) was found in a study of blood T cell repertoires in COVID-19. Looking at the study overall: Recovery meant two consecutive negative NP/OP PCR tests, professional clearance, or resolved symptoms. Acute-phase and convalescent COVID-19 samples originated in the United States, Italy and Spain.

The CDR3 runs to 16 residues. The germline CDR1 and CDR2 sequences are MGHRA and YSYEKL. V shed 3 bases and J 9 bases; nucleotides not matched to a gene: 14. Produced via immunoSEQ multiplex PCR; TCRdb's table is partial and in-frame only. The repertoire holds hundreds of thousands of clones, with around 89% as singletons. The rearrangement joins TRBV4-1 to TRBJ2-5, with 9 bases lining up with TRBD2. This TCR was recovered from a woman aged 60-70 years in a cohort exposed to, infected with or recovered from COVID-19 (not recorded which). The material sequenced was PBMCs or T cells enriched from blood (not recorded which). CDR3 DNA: TGCGCCAGCAGCCATCCCAGTTCGGGACTAGCTCAGTCCCAGTACTTC. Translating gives CASSHPSSGLAQSQYF.